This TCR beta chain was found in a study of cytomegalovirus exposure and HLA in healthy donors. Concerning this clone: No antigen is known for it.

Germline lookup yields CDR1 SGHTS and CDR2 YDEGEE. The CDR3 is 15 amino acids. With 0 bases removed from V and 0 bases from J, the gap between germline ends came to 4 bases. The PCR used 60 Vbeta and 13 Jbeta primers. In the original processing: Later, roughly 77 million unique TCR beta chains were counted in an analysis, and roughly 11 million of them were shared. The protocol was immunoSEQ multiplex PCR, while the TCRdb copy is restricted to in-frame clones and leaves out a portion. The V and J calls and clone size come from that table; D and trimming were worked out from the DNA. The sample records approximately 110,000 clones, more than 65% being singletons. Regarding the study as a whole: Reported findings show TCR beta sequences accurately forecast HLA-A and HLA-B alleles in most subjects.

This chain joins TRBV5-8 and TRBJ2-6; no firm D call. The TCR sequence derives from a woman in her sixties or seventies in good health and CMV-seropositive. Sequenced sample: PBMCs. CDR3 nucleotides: TGTGCCAGCAGCTTGGGCAGCTCTGGGGCCAACGTCCTGACTTTC. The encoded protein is CASSLGSSGANVLTF.